This entry lists 28 T cell receptor beta chains sequenced from one sample in a study of shared clonotypes between healthy human individuals. TCRdb's table, derived via immunoSEQ multiplex PCR, lists solely in-frame clones and lacks some. The data show just over 2,000,000 clones, 85% to 95% seen once. Sequenced sample: naive CD4+ T cells sorted from blood. The subset denotes: CD45RA+ positively selected. These receptors were obtained from a man aged 18 to 29 in good health.

The chain has TRBV11-2 and TRBJ1-3; D unclear. Germline V gives CDR1 SGHAT, CDR2 FQNNGV. V lost 1 base to trimming and J lost 0 bases, with 7 bases between them. CDR3 length: 15 amino acids. This chain's CDR3 is CASSLGLYSGNTIYF. DNA of the CDR3: TGTGCCAGCAGCTTAGGGCTTTACTCTGGAAACACCATATATTTT.

A few counts support this clone. The chain has TRBV11-2 and TRBJ1-6; D uncertain. CDR3 length: 10 amino acids. V was clipped by 10 bases and J by 13 bases, with 11 bases between them. Germline-derived CDR1 and CDR2 are SGHAT and FQNNGV. The CDR3 DNA follows: TGTGCCATCGGAATCCAGCCCCTCCACTTT. Translated, it gives CAIGIQPLHF.

V is TRBV13 and J is TRBJ1-2; D call uncertain. There are 18 residues in the CDR3. Germline V gene sequence: CDR1 PRHDT, CDR2 FYEKMQ (reference sequence). The V end was cut by 0 bases, the J end by 3 bases, with 20 bases between. As DNA, the CDR3 is TGTGCCAGCAGCTTAGGCCTTATTGGAGTGATGGTGGACTATGGCTACACCTTC. Amino acid sequence: CASSLGLIGVMVDYGYTF.

The rearrangement links TRBV11-2 to TRBJ2-1, with 11 bases fitting TRBD2. This CDR3 has 15 residues. Germline values: CDR1 SGHAT, CDR2 FQNNGV. The ends lost 1 base at V and 8 bases at J; junction bases unmatched: 4. The CDR3 spells CASSLALAGVYEQFF. The CDR3 DNA sequence: TGTGCCAGCAGCTTAGCACTAGCGGGAGTTTATGAGCAGTTCTTC.

The chain couples TRBV9 to TRBJ2-7; 8 bases match TRBD1. After removal of 2 bases from V and 7 bases from J, the junction contained 8 bases not matched to a gene. The CDR3 runs to 14 residues. From germline, CDR1 is SGDLS and CDR2 YYNGEE. Here the CDR3 reads CASSVGQGAREQYF. CDR3 nucleotides: TGTGCCAGCAGCGTCGGGCAGGGGGCGCGTGAGCAGTACTTC.

About this clone itself: Other DNA variants within this sample encode the same CDR3. This chain joins TRBV6-5 and TRBJ1-4, with TRBD1 matching over 7 bases. Germline V lookup: CDR1 MNHEY, CDR2 SVGAGI. After removal of 6 bases from V and 4 bases from J, the junction contained 5 bases not matched to a gene. This CDR3 spans 14 amino acids. As DNA, the CDR3 is TGTGCCAGCAGAAGGGACAGTCTTAATGAAAAACTGTTTTTT. This codes for CASRRDSLNEKLFF.

The V gene is TRBV5-1, the J gene TRBJ1-2, with 8 bases aligning to TRBD1. The CDR3 covers 12 residues. Germline values: CDR1 SGHRS, CDR2 YFSETQ. Germline trimming cut 0 bases from V and 10 bases from J; bases unmatched to any gene: 2. The CDR3 region has the DNA TGCGCCAGCAGCTTGGACCAGGGGGCCTACACCTTC. Protein product: CASSLDQGAYTF. Complete variable domain (other parts from reference TRBV5-1 and TRBJ1-2): KAGVTQTPRYLIKTRGQQVTLSCSPISGHRSVSWYQQTPGQGLQFLFEYFSETQRNKGNFPGRFSGRQFSNSRSEMNVSTLELGDSALYLCASSLDQGAYTFGSGTRLTVV.

The chain recombines TRBV12-5 with TRBJ2-2, with a tentative D call TRBD1 (6 bases). There are 17 residues in the CDR3. CDR1 and CDR2 from the germline V gene are LGHNT and FRNRAP. The V gene lost 6 bases and the J gene lost 11 bases, with 28 bases spanning the gap. CDR3 amino acids: CASGRPKRQVSRKELFF. The DNA of the CDR3 is TGTGCTAGTGGCCGCCCAAAAAGACAGGTCTCGAGGAAAGAGCTGTTTTTT.

This clone was detected once. The J gene is TRBJ1-2, the V gene TRBV25-1; TRBD1 matches at 8 bases. J was trimmed by 6 bases and V by 4 bases; bases with no gene match: 7. Per the germline V gene, CDR1 is MGHDK and CDR2 is SYGVNS. The CDR3 spans 14 residues. The CDR3 DNA is TGTGCCAGCAGTGGGACAGGGAACGTACATGGCTACACCTTC. Amino acids: CASSGTGNVHGYTF.

Here the CDR3 DNA reads TGTGCCAGCAGCCCCGGTAGCGGGAGAGGGAATGAGCAGTTCTTC. Translating it yields CASSPGSGRGNEQFF. The chain employs TRBV9 and TRBJ2-1; TRBD2 matches 9 bases. CDR3 size: 15 residues. V shed 4 bases and J 7 bases; nucleotides not matched to a gene: 9. The germline CDR1 and CDR2 sequences are SGDLS and YYNGEE.

As to this clone: Different DNA sequences within this sample yield the same CDR3. The V gene is TRBV7-2, the J gene TRBJ1-5, with unresolved D. V lost 5 bases to trimming and J lost 5 bases, with 10 bases between them. The CDR3 runs to 13 residues. Germline lookup yields CDR1 SGHTA and CDR2 FQGNSA. The CDR3 coding sequence is TGTGCCAGCAGCCTGCGCGGGGATCAGCCCCAGCATTTT. The encoded protein is CASSLRGDQPQHF.

The rearrangement joins TRBV7-6 to TRBJ1-3; D is unresolved. Germline-derived CDR1 and CDR2 are SGHVS and FNYEAQ. Trimming removed 0 bases from V and 0 bases from J, with 6 bases in between. The CDR3 extends over 15 amino acids. CDR3 sequence: CASSLAASSGNTIYF. The CDR3 DNA reads TGTGCCAGCAGCTTAGCGGCCAGCTCTGGAAACACCATATATTTT.

The chain employs TRBV13 and TRBJ2-7, with D hard to call. The CDR3 consists of 15 residues. Germline assignment: CDR1 PRHDT and CDR2 FYEKMQ (reference sequence). V was trimmed by 4 bases and J by 6 bases, leaving 19 bases between them. DNA of the CDR3: TGTGCCAGCAGCTCCTTCGCGGTTACCCGAGTCGAGCAGTACTTC. Its translation is CASSSFAVTRVEQYF.

Of note for this clone: The same CDR3 can be traced to other DNA sequences in this sample. The CDR3 is CAWSGLAGSTDTQYF. CDR3 nucleotide sequence: TGTGCCTGGAGTGGGCTAGCGGGGAGCACAGATACGCAGTATTTT. The rearrangement uses TRBV30 and TRBJ2-3, with 9 bases aligning to TRBD2. The germline CDR1 and CDR2 sequences are GTSNPN and SVGIG (reference sequence). V lost 1 base to trimming and J lost 0 bases; unmatched junction nucleotides: 2. There are 15 residues in the CDR3.

To note about this clone: The same CDR3 can be traced to other DNA sequences in this sample. V and J are TRBV7-6 and TRBJ1-2, with a possible D match to TRBD1 (5 bases). This CDR3 is built from 13 residues. The ends were cut back, 5 bases at V and 4 bases at J, with 11 bases in the middle. CDR1 SGHVS and CDR2 FNYEAQ come from the germline V gene. CDR3 loop: CASSPGTGYGYTF. The CDR3 nucleotides are TGTGCCAGCAGCCCGGGTACAGGCTATGGCTACACCTTC.

This chain links TRBV28 with TRBJ1-5, with 10 bases identical to TRBD1. With V trimmed by 6 bases and J by 8 bases, 13 bases remained unmatched. The V gene's germline CDR1 is MDHEN and CDR2 SYDVKM. This CDR3 region has 16 residues. DNA for the CDR3: TGTGCCAGCAGCCGACCCGTCGACAGGGGGCGTAAGCCCCAGCATTTT. Translation: CASSRPVDRGRKPQHF.

As concerns this clone: The same CDR3 is also encoded by other DNA sequences in this sample. The genes are TRBV6-5 and TRBJ2-7; 9 nucleotides match TRBD1. Germline V gene lookup returns CDR1 MNHEY and CDR2 SVGAGI. The ends lost 0 bases at V and 3 bases at J; junction bases unmatched: 3. The CDR3 extends over 15 amino acids. The CDR3 is CASSYSTGGSYEQYF. In nucleotides, the CDR3 is TGTGCCAGCAGTTACTCGACAGGGGGTAGCTACGAGCAGTACTTC.

For this clone: This specimen includes other DNA sequences encoding the same CDR3. The chain links TRBV11-3 to TRBJ2-5, with D unresolved. Trimming removed 2 bases from V and 2 bases from J, with 6 bases in between. The CDR3 length is 13 residues. In germline, CDR1 is SGHNT, CDR2 YENEEA. The CDR3 bases are TGTGCCAGCAGCTTACGTGGGCAAGAGACCCAGTACTTC. It codes for CASSLRGQETQYF.

The rearrangement uses TRBV6-5 and TRBJ1-6; D is unclear. This CDR3 is built from 15 residues. From germline, CDR1 is MNHEY and CDR2 SVGAGI. The germline V and J ends were trimmed by 5 bases and 5 bases, with 13 bases remaining between them. The CDR3 loop reads CASSRAAENNSPLHF. The CDR3 nucleotides read TGTGCCAGCAGTCGTGCGGCGGAGAATAATTCACCCCTCCACTTT.

This chain joins TRBV7-4 and TRBJ2-5; 8 bases align to TRBD1. The closer fit of TRBJ2-7 to the DNA end suggests the J call may be wrong. Germline-derived CDR1 and CDR2 are SGHVT and SQSDAQ. CDR3 length: 14 residues. The CDR3, as DNA: TGTGCCAGCAGCTTAAGGACAGGGAGCTACGAGCAGTACTTC. Its protein is CASSLRTGSYEQYF.

The rearrangement uses TRBV29-1 and TRBJ1-1; D unclear. The CDR3 has 11 residues. From germline, CDR1 is SQVTM and CDR2 ANQGSEA. Between the trimmed V and J ends, which lost 8 bases and 4 bases, there was a span of 11 bases. The CDR3 spells CSPRVGTEAFF. The CDR3 nucleotides read TGCAGCCCGCGAGTAGGCACTGAAGCTTTCTTT.

To note about this clone: The sample carries other DNA sequences with the same CDR3. V gene TRBV11-2 combines with J gene TRBJ1-3; D is unclear. V shed 5 bases and J shed 0 bases, with 14 bases lying between them. The CDR3 is made up of 16 amino acids. In germline, CDR1 is SGHAT, CDR2 FQNNGV. The CDR3, as DNA: TGTGCCAGCAGCCTAGCGGGCACCGCCTCTGGAAACACCATATATTTT. Protein product: CASSLAGTASGNTIYF.

The chain is built from TRBV6-5 and TRBJ2-2, with no clear D. The V and J ends lost 0 bases and 4 bases respectively, with 12 bases between them. CDR1 is MNHEY, CDR2 SVGAGI, per germline. This CDR3 has 16 amino acids. DNA for the CDR3: TGTGCCAGCAGTTACTCGAACCCCTTACCCACCGGGGAGCTGTTTTTT. It encodes CASSYSNPLPTGELFF.

This clone showed up just once. The chain recombines TRBV21-1 with TRBJ1-2; TRBD1 is taken as the D call from the table, unchecked against the DNA. TRBV21-1 is marked as a pseudogene. There are 15 residues in the CDR3. The CDR3 region has the DNA TGTGCCAGCAGCCCTCGCGGGCAGGGGGCTCGTGGCTACACCTTC. Amino acid sequence: CASSPRGQGARGYTF.

V gene TRBV6-5 combines with J gene TRBJ1-1, with D possibly TRBD1 on 5 matching bases. Between the trimmed V and J ends, which lost 5 bases and 5 bases, there was a span of 12 bases. The CDR3 covers 13 residues. Germline CDR1 reads MNHEY; CDR2 reads SVGAGI. In DNA, the CDR3 is TGTGCCAGCAGTGCCGGGGCGGGAACTGAAGCTTTCTTT. The encoded protein is CASSAGAGTEAFF.

With respect to this clone: Other DNA sequences in the same sample also yield this CDR3. The chain couples TRBV2 to TRBJ1-1; D is unresolved. V lost 6 bases and J lost 5, with 7 bases in between. The germline CDR1 and CDR2 sequences are SNHLY and FYNNEI. The CDR3 sequence is 11 residues long. The CDR3 region has the DNA TGTGCCAGCAGGGTAGGGACTGAAGCTTTCTTT. This encodes CASRVGTEAFF.

This rearrangement joins TRBV11-1 to TRBJ2-5, with unresolved D. CDR1 SGHAT and CDR2 FQDESV come from the germline V gene (reference sequence). This CDR3 is built from 13 residues. V shed 1 base and J shed 1 base, with 4 bases lying between them. The CDR3 DNA follows: TGTGCCAGCAGCTTAGGTTCCCAAGAGACCCAGTACTTC. It codes for CASSLGSQETQYF.

The chain has TRBV5-1 and TRBJ2-2, with 12 bases lining up with TRBD1. The V gene's germline CDR1 is SGHRS and CDR2 YFSETQ. Unmatched junction bases numbered 7, after V lost 1 base and J lost 3 bases. This CDR3 spans 18 amino acids. DNA for the CDR3: TGCGCCAGCAGCTTGACCTCTGGGACAGGGGGCCACACCGGGGAGCTGTTTTTT. Residues: CASSLTSGTGGHTGELFF. Full variable domain (rest looked up from reference TRBV5-1 and TRBJ2-2): KAGVTQTPRYLIKTRGQQVTLSCSPISGHRSVSWYQQTPGQGLQFLFEYFSETQRNKGNFPGRFSGRQFSNSRSEMNVSTLELGDSALYLCASSLTSGTGGHTGELFFGEGSRLTVL.